This T cell receptor (beta chain) was found in a study of T cells in Graves' hyperthyroidism and ophthalmopathy. Background on the study: Upon initial diagnosis and before any treatment, peripheral blood was collected. Whole-study findings and limits: The majority of expanded thyroid clonotypes above 0.001 also appeared in blood.

RNA transcripts served as the template for amplifying TCR beta CDR3 regions. First-round RT-PCR with HTBI primers amplified the TCR CDR3 region. TCRdb ran MiXCR on the multiplex PCR reads and lists one entry per CDR3 protein. Among hundreds of thousands of distinct CDR3 sequences listed, roughly a sixth were seen once. Exclusion criteria comprised uncontrolled infection, other autoimmune disease, pregnancy or lactation. Progressors' blood was drawn at hyperthyroidism diagnosis, before ophthalmopathy symptoms. On this clonotype: Antigen: not known.

Germline V gene data show CDR1 as SGDLS and CDR2 as YYNGEE. Trimming shortened V by 0 bases and J by 3 bases, and 9 bases separated the two germline ends. This CDR3 region has 14 residues. This clonotype originated in a woman in her fifties or sixties with Graves' hyperthyroidism that later progressed to Graves' ophthalmopathy. Sequences were obtained from blood. The gene calls are TRBV9 and TRBJ1-2, with D possibly matching TRBD1 (6 bases). CDR3 DNA sequence: TGTGCCAGCAGCGTAGACAGGGATGACTATGGCTACACCTTC. Its translation: CASSVDRDDYGYTF.